The 7 T cell receptor beta chains listed next were all sequenced from one sample in a study of OX40 agonist ivuxolimab in advanced cancers. TCRdb's table, derived via immunoSEQ multiplex PCR, lists solely in-frame clones and lacks some. Seen here are 60,000 to 75,000 clones, about 83% observed once, and the top ten hold 1.4%. The input for sequencing was CD4+ or CD8+ T cells sorted from blood, taken in a trial of the OX40 agonist ivuxolimab. Receptors were obtained from an adult with an advanced solid tumor such as melanoma, head and neck, liver or kidney cancer.

The rearrangement links TRBV28 to TRBJ2-2; 8 nucleotides agree with TRBD2. The CDR3 loop spans 15 amino acids. Losses at the gene ends were 4 bases for V and 8 bases for J; bases not matched to a gene: 9. From germline, CDR1 is MDHEN and CDR2 SYDVKM. Here the CDR3 reads CASSSAPGGAGELFF. CDR3 DNA sequence: TGTGCCAGCAGTTCCGCCCCCGGGGGGGCGGGGGAGCTGTTTTTT.

The chain links TRBV5-4 to TRBJ2-5; the D gene could be TRBD1 or TRBD2 (6 bases each). The V end lost 4 bases, the J end lost 5 bases, and 15 bases lay between the germline ends. The V gene's germline CDR1 is SGHNT and CDR2 YYREEE (reference sequence). CDR3 length: 14 amino acids. In DNA form, the CDR3 reads TGTGCCAGCAGCCCGGTGGGGGGCGGGGAGACCCAGTACTTC. Amino acid sequence: CASSPVGGGETQYF.

This clone was counted a few times. V usage is TRBV9 and J usage is TRBJ1-1, with D unclear. Germline assignment: CDR1 SGDLS and CDR2 YYNGEE. The CDR3 sequence is 15 residues long. The V and J ends lost 0 bases and 0 bases respectively, with 9 bases between them. DNA for the CDR3: TGTGCCAGCAGCGTAGAAGTCAGGATGAACACTGAAGCTTTCTTT. Translated: CASSVEVRMNTEAFF.

In its sample, this clone was seen a few times. The chain employs TRBV11-2 and TRBJ2-3; 11 bases fit TRBD2. Germline CDR1 and CDR2: SGHAT and FQNNGV. V lost 5 bases to trimming and J lost 11 bases; unmatched junction nucleotides: 18. The CDR3 is 17 residues long. The DNA for the CDR3 is TGTGCCAGCAGCCACTTATCAGGAGGGATAGCGGGGGGGAGGCAGTATTTT. This sequence encodes CASSHLSGGIAGGRQYF.

This sequence joins TRBV29-1 and TRBJ1-1; D is unclear. The length of the CDR3 is 12 residues. V lost 3 bases to trimming and J lost 1 base, with 6 bases between them. Germline V gene sequence: CDR1 SQVTM, CDR2 ANQGSEA. The CDR3 DNA reads as TGCAGCGTTGACGGCGGGAACACTGAAGCTTTCTTT. This codes for CSVDGGNTEAFF. The variable domain in full, with the rest retrieved from reference TRBV29-1 and TRBJ1-1, is SAVISQKPSRDICQRGTSLTIQCQVDSQVTMMFWYRQQPGQSLTLIATANQGSEATYESGFVIDKFPISRPNLTFSTLTVSNMSPEDSSIYLCSVDGGNTEAFFGQGTRLTVV.

The rearrangement joins TRBV19 to TRBJ2-2, with TRBD1 identical over 8 bases. This CDR3 region has 15 residues. Germline lookup yields CDR1 LNHDA and CDR2 SQIVND (reference sequence). V lost 7 bases to trimming and J lost 6 bases; unmatched junction nucleotides: 10. In nucleotides, the CDR3 is TGTGCCAGTACGTCAGGGGGCCCTGGGGCCGGGGAGCTGTTTTTT. Protein sequence: CASTSGGPGAGELFF.

V gene TRBV2 combines with J gene TRBJ2-1; D not certain. The CDR3 is made up of 14 amino acids. Germline loops: CDR1 SNHLY, CDR2 FYNNEI. V lost 3 bases and J lost 12, with 18 bases in between. Here the CDR3 reads CASSDSGPPTGQFF. Written as DNA, the CDR3 is TGTGCCAGCAGTGATTCTGGGCCGCCAACCGGGCAGTTCTTC.